Listed here are 8 T cell receptor beta chains from one sample, sequenced in a study of T-cell reconstitution after alpha-beta-depleted transplantation in children. The library targeted TCRbeta and was prepared with unique molecular identifiers. MiXCR, run by TCRdb on the PCR reads, gives a single entry per CDR3 protein. The sample includes about 610,000 distinct CDR3 sequences, 8% to 11% of them seen just once. This sample comprised PBMCs from the stem cell graft donor, obtained from the stem cell graft. The origin of the receptors is a human donor who donated a stem cell graft to a child with acute myeloid leukemia.

As to this clonotype: A single base separates this from a much larger clone, so it may be a read error. The V call is TRBV29-1, the J call TRBJ2-4; 9 bases are shared with TRBD1. Germline V gene data show CDR1 as SQVTM and CDR2 as ANQGSEA. The CDR3 extends over 12 amino acids. J gave up 8 bases and V 5 bases, and 4 bases lay outside the gene matches. This CDR3 is CSVFRTGDIQYF. CDR3 bases: TGCAGCGTTTTTCGGACAGGGGACATTCAGTACTTC.

This clonotype appeared a few times. The chain couples TRBV10-3 to TRBJ2-5, with D unresolved. The CDR3 is 14 amino acids. Germline V gives CDR1 ENHRY, CDR2 SYGVKD. V was clipped by 4 bases and J by 5 bases, with 14 bases between them. The CDR3 nucleotides read TGTGCCATCAGTGCAACAGACGCTGGCGAGACCCAGTACTTC. Its translation: CAISATDAGETQYF.

Many counts were recorded for this clonotype. The V and J genes are TRBV15 and TRBJ2-1; D perhaps matches TRBD1 (5 bases). The CDR3 is 15 amino acids. CDR1 and CDR2 from the germline V gene are LNHNV and YYDKDF (reference sequence). The ends were cut back, 0 bases at V and 0 bases at J, with 6 bases in the middle. CDR3 sequence: CATSRDRVSYNEQFF. CDR3 DNA sequence: TGTGCCACCAGCAGAGACAGGGTCTCCTACAATGAGCAGTTCTTC.

This clonotype was observed a few times. The rearrangement uses TRBV29-1 and TRBJ2-7; 7 bases align to TRBD1. Trimming took 6 bases from V and 0 from J; bases not matched to a gene: 11. The CDR3 sequence is 15 residues long. Per germline, CDR1 SQVTM and CDR2 ANQGSEA. The CDR3 bases are TGCAGCGTCGATGGAGTGGGACAGATCTCCTACGAGCAGTACTTC. This encodes CSVDGVGQISYEQYF.

This clonotype was picked up a small number of times. The chain employs TRBV12-3 or TRBV12-4 and TRBJ2-1; D is ambiguous. The CDR3 is made up of 13 amino acids. The ends were cut back, 7 bases at V and 7 bases at J, with 14 bases in the middle. DNA for the CDR3: TGTGCCAGCATCCTCACTCAGGAGAATGAGCAGTTCTTC. Translating gives CASILTQENEQFF.

There are many counts of this clonotype. CDR3 coding DNA: TGTGCCAGCAGCAACGAAGACAGGGGTCTCGCCTACGAGCAGTACTTC. Encoded protein: CASSNEDRGLAYEQYF. This chain connects TRBV21-1 to TRBJ2-7; TRBD1, the D gene given by the table, was not confirmed from the DNA. TRBV21-1 is a pseudogene locus. CDR3 length: 16 amino acids.

This chain joins TRBV20-1 and TRBJ2-5; possible D gene TRBD1, 5 bases. The CDR3 is made up of 13 amino acids. Trimming pared 5 bases from V and 5 bases from J, leaving 15 bases between. From germline, CDR1 is DFQATT and CDR2 SNEGSKA (reference sequence). For the CDR3, the DNA is TGCAGTGCTGGGCCCCAGGGTTGGGAGACCCAGTACTTC. It encodes CSAGPQGWETQYF.

This clonotype came up many times. The gene calls are TRBV6-2 or TRBV6-3 and TRBJ2-1; D may match TRBD1 or TRBD2 (5 bases each). The CDR3 totals 14 residues. V was pared by 5 bases and J by 3 bases, with 11 bases between. Germline assignment: CDR1 MNHEY and CDR2 SVGEGT. The chain's CDR3 is CASSRGGYYNEQFF. The CDR3 DNA reads as TGTGCCAGCAGTAGGGGCGGGTACTACAATGAGCAGTTCTTC.